Sequencing of this T cell receptor (beta chain) was carried out in a study of T cell responses to AZD1222 COVID-19 vaccine. This clone appeared once. Trimming at V came to 4 bases and at J to 2 bases, leaving 8 bases not matched to a gene. The CDR3 extends over 16 amino acids. Per germline, CDR1 SGHRS and CDR2 YFSETQ. Sequencing used immunoSEQ multiplex PCR; TCRdb keeps in-frame clones, though not all of them. This sample has 100,000 or so clones, with roughly 90% found just once. The gene calls are TRBV5-1 and TRBJ2-3; TRBD2 matches at 9 bases. The TCR sequence derives from an adult in good health. Source: peripheral blood, taken on day 0 of AZD1222 vaccination. DNA for the CDR3: TGCGCCAGCAGCCGAGGAGCGGGAGGATACACAGATACGCAGTATTTT. This sequence encodes CASSRGAGGYTDTQYF.